This T cell receptor (beta chain) was captured by sequencing in a study of shared clonotypes between healthy human individuals. Data came from immunoSEQ multiplex PCR; TCRdb stores just in-frame clones and leaves some out. The sample contains approximately 1,500,000 clones, 95% to 99% of which appear only once. The V end lost 0 bases, the J end lost 7 bases, and 17 bases lay between the germline ends. CDR3 length: 15 residues. The germline CDR1 and CDR2 sequences are SGDLS and YYNGEE. V gene TRBV9 combines with J gene TRBJ2-7, with D perhaps matching TRBD1 or TRBD2 (6 bases each). The origin of this receptor is a young man in good health. Sequencing was done on a sample of naive CD4+ T cells sorted from blood. Subset specified: CD45RA+ positively selected. In DNA form, the CDR3 reads TGTGCCAGCAGCGTAGCGGGGGCGGGAATCGGGGAGCAGTACTTC. Its protein is CASSVAGAGIGEQYF.